The rows below give T cell receptor beta chains drawn from one sample of a study of blood T cell repertoires in COVID-19. The table came from immunoSEQ multiplex PCR; TCRdb's copy has only in-frame clones and leaves some out. The profile shows 250,000 to 300,000 clones, roughly 80% of them singletons. The sequenced sample consisted of PBMCs or T cells enriched from blood (not recorded which). Receptors originate from a man aged 25 to 45 with acute COVID-19. CDR3s include the opening cysteine and the closing phenylalanine or tryptophan. D genes are given only for firm matches. Not all rows give a size; the values are once, few, many and, for expanded clones, a class.

>TRBJ2-3|TRBV11-3|TRBD2|-
TGTGCCAGCAGCTCCTTAGCGGGAGAACCCACAGATACGCAGTATTTT
CASSSLAGEPTDTQYF
>TRBJ2-1|TRBV11-3|-|-
TGTGCCAGCAGCTTCTGTTATGAGCAGTTCTTC
CASSFCYEQFF
>TRBJ2-1|TRBV6-1|TRBD1|-
TGTGCCAGCAGTGAAACGACAGGGGGCTTTCGAAATGAGCAGTTCTTC
CASSETTGGFRNEQFF
>TRBJ1-2|TRBV11-3|-|-
TGTGCCAGCAGCACGACAGTCCAGGGGCTAGATGGCTACACCTTC
CASSTTVQGLDGYTF
>TRBJ1-3|TRBV4-3|-|-
TGCGCCAGCAGCCAAGGGAGAGGAAGTGGAAACACCATATATTTT
CASSQGRGSGNTIYF
>TRBJ2-3|TRBV12-5|TRBD2|-
TGTGCTAGGGGTATTAGCGGGAGCACAGATACGCAGTATTTT
CARGISGSTDTQYF
>TRBJ2-3|TRBV7-8|-|-
TGTGCCAGCAGCCGAAGACTAGAGAGGGGTACGCAGTATTTT
CASSRRLERGTQYF
>TRBJ1-4|TRBV10-3|TRBD1|-
TGTGCCATCAGTGAGTCCGGACAGGGTAATGAAAAACTGTTTTTT
CAISESGQGNEKLFF
>TRBJ1-3|TRBV2|-|once
TGTGCCAGCGAGGACACAAACTCTGGAAACACCATATATTTT
CASEDTNSGNTIYF
>TRBJ1-6|TRBV30|-|few
TGTGCCTGGAGGGGGCTCTATAATTCACCCCTCCACTTT
CAWRGLYNSPLHF
>TRBJ2-6|TRBV18|-|few
TGTGCCAGCTCACCGATTAAGGGACACCTCTCTGGGGCCAACGTCCTGACTTTC
CASSPIKGHLSGANVLTF
>TRBJ2-2|TRBV9|-|few
TGTGCCAGCAGCGCGGGACACCTAAAAACCGGGGAGCTGTTTTTT
CASSAGHLKTGELFF
>TRBJ2-2|TRBV30|-|-
TGTGCCTGGAGACCTACAGACAAACCGAACACCGGGGAGCTGTTTTTT
CAWRPTDKPNTGELFF
>TRBJ1-2|TRBV6-5|TRBD1|-
TGTGCCAGCAGTTACGCTGGGACAGGGGGCAGCTATGGCTACACCTTC
CASSYAGTGGSYGYTF
>TRBJ1-5|TRBV28|-|once
TGTGCCAGCATGAGTACCGGGGGTAGCAATCAGCCCCAGCATTTT
CASMSTGGSNQPQHF
>TRBJ1-1|TRBV4-1|-|-
TGCGCCAGCAGCCAAGCAGGGGCAGGGGAATTCCCTGAAGCTTTCTTT
CASSQAGAGEFPEAFF
>TRBJ1-6|TRBV5-5|-|-
TGTGCCAGCAGTTATTTCCGGACAGCTTCAATCTCCTATAATTCACCCCTCCACTTT
CASSYFRTASISYNSPLHF
>TRBJ1-1|TRBV12-3/TRBV12-4|-|-
TGTGCCAGCAGCCTGACTGAGAACACTGAAGCTTTCTTT
CASSLTENTEAFF
>TRBJ1-5|TRBV6-5|TRBD1|-
TGTGCCAGCAGCGACAGGGGAAATCAGCCCCAGCATTTT
CASSDRGNQPQHF
>TRBJ2-1|TRBV5-1|-|once
TGTGCCAGCAGCTTGGCCCCGGACTGGGACAATGAGCAGTTCTTC
CASSLAPDWDNEQFF
>TRBJ1-2|TRBV27|TRBD1|-
TGTGCCAGCAGTCCGACAGGGAACTATGGCTACACCTTC
CASSPTGNYGYTF
>TRBJ1-5|TRBV19|-|-
TGTGCCAGTAGCTTTCTCGGGACAAGCCAGCCCCAGCATTTT
CASSFLGTSQPQHF
>TRBJ2-5|TRBV6-2/TRBV6-3|TRBD1|-
TGTGCCAGCAGTCAACACAAAGGGACAGTCGCGGAGACCCAGTACTTC
CASSQHKGTVAETQYF
>TRBJ2-6|TRBV4-3|-|many
TGCGCCAGCAGCCAAAAAACAGGCTCTGGGGCCAACGTCCTGACTTTC
CASSQKTGSGANVLTF
>TRBJ2-2|TRBV19|TRBD1|-
TGTGCCAGTAGTATAGTTGGACAGGGTACCGGGGAGCTGTTTTTT
CASSIVGQGTGELFF
>TRBJ2-5|TRBV6-1|-|-
TGTGCCAGCAGTGAAGCGAGGAGGCTAGGTACCCAGTACTTC
CASSEARRLGTQYF
>TRBJ2-6|TRBV9|-|-
TGTGCCAGCAGCGTGGGTTCTCGACAGGCCCTCTCTGGGGCCAACGTCCTGACTTTC
CASSVGSRQALSGANVLTF
>TRBJ2-2|TRBV7-9|TRBD2|-
TGTGCCAGCAGCCCAGGGACTAGCGCCGACACCGGGGAGCTGTTTTTT
CASSPGTSADTGELFF
>TRBJ1-6|TRBV7-3|-|-
TGTGCCAGCAGCGCCACCAGGGGAGGGAATTCACCCCTCCACTTT
CASSATRGGNSPLHF
>TRBJ1-5|TRBV7-3|-|-
TGTGCCAGCAGTTTGGACACTAATCAGCCCCAGCATTTT
CASSLDTNQPQHF
>TRBJ1-4|TRBV5-1|-|-
TGCGCCAGCAGCTTGGGACAGGCTAATGAAAAACTGTTTTTT
CASSLGQANEKLFF
>TRBJ1-5|TRBV19|-|-
TGTGCCAGTAGTATAGACGGGGATTCCAATCAGCCCCAGCATTTT
CASSIDGDSNQPQHF
>TRBJ2-3|TRBV3-1/TRBV3-2|TRBD2|-
TGTGCCAGCAGCTCCCGGACTAGCGGCTACACAGATACGCAGTATTTT
CASSSRTSGYTDTQYF